These 32 T cell receptor beta chains share one sample of origin, sequenced in a study of cytomegalovirus exposure and HLA in healthy donors. Primers: 60 Vbeta forward and 13 Jbeta reverse. Measured with immunoSEQ multiplex PCR; TCRdb has only the in-frame clones, and not every one. This sample has roughly 86,000 clones, with about 62% found just once. The sample comprised PBMCs. The receptors shown here come from a man aged 25-45 years in good health and CMV-seronegative.

The rearrangement links TRBV7-8 to TRBJ2-7, with D perhaps TRBD2 (5 bases). V lost 4 bases, J lost 6 bases, and 16 bases lay in between. The CDR3 is 14 amino acids. Germline-derived CDR1 and CDR2 are SGHVS and FQNEAQ. CDR3 loop: CASSSRGRTTEQYF. The CDR3 DNA is TGTGCCAGCAGCTCCAGAGGGAGAACAACCGAGCAGTACTTC.

A few counts support this clone. The chain recombines TRBV28 with TRBJ1-2, with D uncertain. From germline, CDR1 is MDHEN and CDR2 SYDVKM. This CDR3 has 15 residues. The germline V and J ends were trimmed by 0 bases and 5 bases, with 13 bases remaining between them. The DNA for the CDR3 is TGTGCCAGCAGTTTATGGGACTCCACCTTGTATGGCTACACCTTC. This encodes CASSLWDSTLYGYTF.

The V gene is TRBV10-1, the J gene TRBJ1-3, with D perhaps TRBD1 (6 bases). CDR1 is WNHNN, CDR2 SYGVQD, per germline (reference sequence). The CDR3 contains 19 residues. V dropped 4 bases and J dropped 0 bases, with 22 bases sitting between them. The DNA of the CDR3 is TGCGCCAGCAGTGTCACCACCCGACAGGAGTACTTCTCTGGAAACACCATATATTTT. Residues: CASSVTTRQEYFSGNTIYF.

This clone has only a few counts. The chain employs TRBV27 and TRBJ2-4, with D perhaps TRBD2 (6 bases). With 2 bases removed from V and 8 bases from J, the gap between germline ends came to 13 bases. Per the germline V gene, CDR1 is MNHEY and CDR2 is SMNVEV (reference sequence). CDR3 length: 14 residues. This CDR3 is CASSLGGSPDIQYF. The CDR3 DNA is TGTGCCAGCAGTTTAGGGGGGTCCCCTGACATTCAGTACTTC.

This clone was detected only a few times. Other nucleotide sequences from this sample produce the same CDR3. This chain uses TRBV5-1 with TRBJ2-7; possibly TRBD2 for D (5 bases). The CDR3 totals 13 residues. Trimming removed 4 bases at V and 0 bases at J, with 8 bases between. The V gene's germline CDR1 is SGHRS and CDR2 YFSETQ. The CDR3 DNA sequence: TGCGCCAGCAGCGGACTGGACTCCTACGAGCAGTACTTC. Translating gives CASSGLDSYEQYF.

This sequence joins TRBV19 and TRBJ2-1, with TRBD2 matching over 9 bases. The V gene end was trimmed by 5 bases and the J gene end by 4 bases; junction bases not matched to a gene: 6. The germline gives CDR1 LNHDA, CDR2 SQIVND (reference sequence). The CDR3 is 15 amino acids. The DNA of the CDR3 is TGTGCCAGTAGTCTCGCTAGCGGGGTATACAATGAGCAGTTCTTC. Amino acids: CASSLASGVYNEQFF.

This chain links TRBV5-1 with TRBJ2-2; possible D gene TRBD1, 5 bases. The germline CDR1 and CDR2 sequences are SGHRS and YFSETQ. V gave up 3 bases and J gave up 10 bases, with 7 bases separating them. The CDR3 runs 11 residues. The CDR3 region has the DNA TGCGCCAGCAGCTGGGGCGCGGAGCTGTTTTTT. Its translation: CASSWGAELFF.

This clone was seen once. J is TRBJ1-5 and V is TRBV5-1; TRBD1 aligns across 7 bases. Germline CDR1 is SGHRS and CDR2 is YFSETQ. This CDR3 is 19 amino acids long. Trimming removed 0 bases from V and 5 bases from J; junction bases left unmatched: 17. DNA for the CDR3: TGCGCCAGCAGCTTGGAGCCTACAACCCGAGGGGGCGCGGATCAGCCCCAGCATTTT. It yields the protein CASSLEPTTRGGADQPQHF.

This chain uses TRBV6-5 with TRBJ1-1; TRBD1 might be the D (5 bases). With 4 bases removed from V and 5 bases from J, the gap between germline ends came to 20 bases. Germline V gives CDR1 MNHEY, CDR2 SVGAGI. There are 16 residues in the CDR3. CDR3 residues: CASSSPSVWGRTEAFF. The CDR3 region has the DNA TGTGCCAGCAGTTCTCCTTCAGTGTGGGGGAGGACTGAAGCTTTCTTT.

The rearrangement uses TRBV20-1 and TRBJ1-3, with D tentatively TRBD1 (5 bases). The germline V gene has CDR1 DFQATT and CDR2 SNEGSKA (reference sequence). CDR3 size: 11 residues. The V gene lost 5 bases and the J gene lost 11 bases, with 13 bases spanning the gap. The CDR3 region has the DNA TGCAGTGCTTCCAGACAGACTTCCATATATTTT. It codes for CSASRQTSIYF.

This clone has just a few counts. This chain joins TRBV28 and TRBJ2-3; 13 bases match TRBD2. V dropped 6 bases and J dropped 5; count of bases not matched to a gene: 8. There are 16 residues in the CDR3. In germline, CDR1 is MDHEN, CDR2 SYDVKM. DNA of the CDR3: TGTGCCAGCAGGGAACTAGCGGGAGGGGTTTTAGATACGCAGTATTTT. Translating it yields CASRELAGGVLDTQYF.

The chain has TRBV18 and TRBJ2-1, with TRBD1 matching over 9 bases. From germline, CDR1 is KGHSH and CDR2 LQKENI. V lost 4 bases to trimming and J lost 3 bases; unmatched junction nucleotides: 4. The CDR3 has 15 amino acids. This chain's CDR3 is CASSRQGQGYNEQFF. As DNA, the CDR3 is TGTGCCAGCTCACGCCAGGGACAGGGCTACAATGAGCAGTTCTTC.

This chain connects TRBV4-3 to TRBJ1-5; tentative D call: TRBD1 (6 bases). The germline V gene has CDR1 LGHNA and CDR2 YSLEER. V was cut by 0 bases and J by 4 bases, with 13 bases left in between. The CDR3 consists of 16 residues. CDR3 amino acids: CASSQDPYRENQPQHF. The CDR3, as DNA: TGCGCCAGCAGCCAAGATCCATACAGGGAGAATCAGCCCCAGCATTTT.

This chain connects TRBV5-1 to TRBJ2-5, with 7 bases identical to TRBD2. The CDR3 runs to 17 residues. The V and J ends lost 0 bases and 1 base, in that order; junction bases with no gene match: 9. Germline-derived CDR1 and CDR2 are SGHRS and YFSETQ. The CDR3 bases are TGCGCCAGCAGCTTGGGGGGGGGTCACCCTGCCCAAGAGACCCAGTACTTC. Translated: CASSLGGGHPAQETQYF.

The chain has TRBV11-2 and TRBJ2-3; TRBD1 matches at 9 bases. In germline, CDR1 is SGHAT, CDR2 FQNNGV. The V segment lost 5 bases and the J segment 2 bases; nucleotides outside the gene matches: 5. The CDR3 sequence is 15 residues long. CDR3 bases: TGTGCCAGCAGCGGGGGACAGGGAGCCACAGATACGCAGTATTTT. It codes for CASSGGQGATDTQYF.

The chain links TRBV7-6 to TRBJ1-3; D gene ambiguous. V was trimmed by 1 base and J by 0 bases, leaving 10 bases between them. CDR3 size: 16 residues. Germline V CDR1 and CDR2: SGHVS, FNYEAQ. The CDR3 region has the DNA TGTGCCAGCAGCTTAGTACGCCCCAGCTCTGGAAACACCATATATTTT. Protein: CASSLVRPSSGNTIYF.

V gene TRBV6-6 combines with J gene TRBJ2-5; 9 nucleotides align to TRBD1. The germline gives CDR1 MNHNY, CDR2 SVGAGI (reference sequence). This CDR3 has 16 amino acids. The J segment lost 7 bases and the V segment lost 0 bases, leaving 9 bases of the junction unmatched. CDR3 bases: TGTGCCAGCAGTTACTCTCCGGACAGGGGCCACGGGACCCAGTACTTC. This translates into CASSYSPDRGHGTQYF.

This clone has more than one count but fewer than ten. The gene calls are TRBV10-3 and TRBJ1-5; D uncertain. There are 17 residues in the CDR3. The V end was cut by 3 bases, the J end by 0 bases, with 15 bases between. Germline values: CDR1 ENHRY, CDR2 SYGVKD. The CDR3 protein is CAISEDDGRYSNQPQHF. In nucleotides, the CDR3 is TGTGCCATCAGTGAAGATGATGGCAGATATAGCAATCAGCCCCAGCATTTT.

This clone was seen a handful of times. This chain links TRBV27 with TRBJ2-5; 8 nucleotides match TRBD2. With the DNA end fitting TRBJ2-7 better, the J assignment may be wrong. This CDR3 has 16 residues. Germline V CDR1 and CDR2: MNHEY, SMNVEV (reference sequence). Here the CDR3 reads CASRTPPRGGRNEQYF. The CDR3 DNA sequence: TGTGCCAGCAGGACTCCGCCCCGCGGGGGGCGGAACGAGCAGTACTTC.

The chain links TRBV5-1 to TRBJ1-3; tentative D call: TRBD1 (5 bases). Trimming stripped 0 bases from V and 2 bases from J, with 12 bases between. This CDR3 is built from 16 residues. Germline assignment: CDR1 SGHRS and CDR2 YFSETQ. The CDR3: CASSLGAGFPGNTIYF. The CDR3, as DNA: TGCGCCAGCAGCTTGGGGGCAGGGTTTCCTGGAAACACCATATATTTT.

The chain employs TRBV10-3 and TRBJ2-5; D unclear. This CDR3 is 13 amino acids long. Germline V gene sequence: CDR1 ENHRY, CDR2 SYGVKD. Trimming removed 2 bases at V and 2 bases at J, with 6 bases between. The CDR3 bases are TGTGCCATCAGTGAGGCAGGACAAGAGACCCAGTACTTC. The encoded protein is CAISEAGQETQYF.

The chain recombines TRBV7-9 with TRBJ1-2, with D hard to call. This CDR3 spans 13 amino acids. Germline values: CDR1 SEHNR, CDR2 FQNEAQ (reference sequence). Between the trimmed V and J ends, which lost 5 bases and 4 bases, there was a span of 11 bases. The CDR3 region is CASSDRTAYGYTF. For the CDR3, the DNA is TGTGCCAGCAGCGACCGGACTGCCTATGGCTACACCTTC.

This clone turned up a few times. The chain is built from TRBV19 and TRBJ2-5; tentatively, D is TRBD1 (6 bases). The CDR3 sequence is 13 residues long. Germline-derived CDR1 and CDR2 are LNHDA and SQIVND (reference sequence). V was cut by 3 bases and J by 5 bases, with 10 bases left in between. CDR3 in DNA: TGTGCCAGTAGTATGAGGACAGAGGAGACCCAGTACTTC. Amino acids: CASSMRTEETQYF.

The chain has TRBV28 and TRBJ1-3, with D tentatively TRBD1 (5 bases). The CDR3 has 14 amino acids. Trimming shortened V by 6 bases and J by 4 bases, and 13 bases separated the two germline ends. The germline V gene has CDR1 MDHEN and CDR2 SYDVKM. This chain's CDR3 is CASSGPGSGNTIYF. For the CDR3, the DNA is TGTGCCAGCAGCGGTCCAGGGTCGGGAAACACCATATATTTT.

This clone was counted only a few times. The chain carries TRBV28 and TRBJ1-2, with D possibly TRBD1 on 6 matching bases. In germline, CDR1 is MDHEN, CDR2 SYDVKM. The V end lost 6 bases, the J end lost 5 bases, and 10 bases lay between the germline ends. The length of the CDR3 is 12 residues. The CDR3 loop is CASRPDSYGYTF. The CDR3 region has the DNA TGTGCCAGCAGACCGGACAGTTATGGCTACACCTTC.

V gene TRBV6-5 combines with J gene TRBJ2-1, with a tentative D call TRBD1 (5 bases). CDR3 length: 14 residues. V lost 0 bases and J lost 5, with 8 bases in between. Germline CDR1 and CDR2: MNHEY and SVGAGI. The chain's CDR3 is CASSYSTRDNEQFF. The DNA of the CDR3 is TGTGCCAGCAGTTACTCTACCAGGGACAATGAGCAGTTCTTC.

The chain uses TRBV9 and TRBJ2-5, with 7 bases fitting TRBD2. V lost 1 base, J lost 3 bases, and 3 bases stayed unmatched. The CDR3 contains 14 residues. Looked up from germline, CDR1 is SGDLS and CDR2 is YYNGEE. The CDR3 region has the DNA TGTGCCAGCAGCGTATCTAGCGGTAAAGAGACCCAGTACTTC. This encodes CASSVSSGKETQYF.

J is TRBJ2-3 and V is TRBV4-2; D possibly corresponds to TRBD2 (5 bases). The germline gives CDR1 LGHNA, CDR2 YNFKEQ. V dropped 0 bases and J dropped 8 bases, with 12 bases sitting between them. CDR3 length: 14 amino acids. CDR3 amino acids: CASSQDAGEGTQYF. The CDR3 DNA reads TGTGCCAGCAGCCAAGATGCCGGTGAGGGTACGCAGTATTTT.

The genes are TRBV19 and TRBJ2-7; 11 bases line up with TRBD1. In germline, CDR1 is LNHDA, CDR2 SQIVND (reference sequence). The trim removed 8 bases at V and 5 bases at J, leaving 8 bases unmatched. The CDR3 consists of 14 residues. The CDR3 is CASHPGQGAHEQYF. The DNA for the CDR3 is TGTGCCAGTCATCCAGGACAGGGGGCTCACGAGCAGTACTTC.

There are a few counts of this clone. The V gene is TRBV30, the J gene TRBJ1-5, with D tentatively TRBD1 (5 bases). The germline V and J ends were trimmed by 2 bases and 7 bases, with 18 bases remaining between them. Per germline, CDR1 GTSNPN and CDR2 SVGIG (reference sequence). The CDR3 extends over 15 amino acids. The CDR3 nucleotides read TGTGCCTGGAGTCATATTGAAAGGGGTTGCCAGCCCCAGCATTTT. Translating it yields CAWSHIERGCQPQHF.

This rearrangement joins TRBV5-1 to TRBJ2-1, with 8 bases matching TRBD2. CDR1 and CDR2 (germline): SGHRS, YFSETQ. V trimming: 4 bases; J trimming: 0 bases; junction bases outside the gene matches: 3. The CDR3 is 15 amino acids. The chain's CDR3 is CASSIAGTSYNEQFF. CDR3 bases: TGCGCCAGCAGCATAGCGGGGACCTCCTACAATGAGCAGTTCTTC.

V is TRBV6-5 and J is TRBJ1-2, with D perhaps TRBD1 (5 bases). With 8 bases removed from V and 2 bases from J, the gap between germline ends came to 9 bases. The CDR3 has 12 residues. Germline V CDR1 and CDR2: MNHEY, SVGAGI. The CDR3 sequence: CASWGRNYGYTF. The DNA of the CDR3 is TGTGCCAGCTGGGGCCGGAACTATGGCTACACCTTC.